The sequence of this TCR beta chain was determined in a study of post-analysis software for immune sequencing data. Background on the study: Relapsing-remitting, secondary progressive and progressive-relapsing courses of multiple sclerosis were included.

This clonotype appeared once. The target antigen is unknown. Study-level findings and limits: The authors found that F measure strongly co-clustered same-batch samples. When patients were compared with controls, about five TRBV segments were more frequent, TRBV5-6, TRBV5-1 and TRBV20-1 among them. Multiple sclerosis was associated with a significant reduction in normalized Chao1 diversity relative to controls.

CDR1 is DFQATT, CDR2 SNEGSKA, per germline (reference sequence). Trimming stripped 5 bases from V and 3 bases from J, with 15 bases between. The CDR3 has 14 residues. Prepared libraries of TCR beta cDNA carried unique molecular identifiers. T cells, about 0.85 to 11 million of them, yielded 500,000 to 600,000 cDNA molecules. TCRdb used MiXCR to reprocess the PCR reads, holding one entry per CDR3 protein. The sample has hundreds of thousands of distinct CDR3 sequences; roughly 30% are singletons. Sequencing was done on a sample of blood. The chain links TRBV20-1 to TRBJ2-3, with D possibly matching TRBD1 (6 bases). The source is a girl between 5 and 17 years old with multiple sclerosis. The CDR3 DNA reads TGCAGTGCTCCCAGATCCCAGGGGACAGATACGCAGTATTTT. Its protein is CSAPRSQGTDTQYF.